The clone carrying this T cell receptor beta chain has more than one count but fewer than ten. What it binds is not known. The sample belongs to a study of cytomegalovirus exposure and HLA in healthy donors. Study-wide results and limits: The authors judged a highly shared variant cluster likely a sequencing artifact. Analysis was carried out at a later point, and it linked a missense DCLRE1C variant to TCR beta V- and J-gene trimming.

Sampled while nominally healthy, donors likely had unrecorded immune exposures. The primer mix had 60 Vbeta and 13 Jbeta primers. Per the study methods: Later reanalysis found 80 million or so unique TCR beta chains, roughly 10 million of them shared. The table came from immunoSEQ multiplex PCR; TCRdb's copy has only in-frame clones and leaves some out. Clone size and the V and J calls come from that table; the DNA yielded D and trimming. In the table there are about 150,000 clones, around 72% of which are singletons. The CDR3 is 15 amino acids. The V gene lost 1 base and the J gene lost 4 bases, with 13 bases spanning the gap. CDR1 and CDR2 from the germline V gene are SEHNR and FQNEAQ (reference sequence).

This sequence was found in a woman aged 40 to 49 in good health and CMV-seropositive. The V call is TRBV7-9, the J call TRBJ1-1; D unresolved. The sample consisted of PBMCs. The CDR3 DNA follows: TGTGCCAGCAGCTTAGTGGTCGGTCGTGGCACTGAAGCTTTCTTT. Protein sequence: CASSLVVGRGTEAFF.